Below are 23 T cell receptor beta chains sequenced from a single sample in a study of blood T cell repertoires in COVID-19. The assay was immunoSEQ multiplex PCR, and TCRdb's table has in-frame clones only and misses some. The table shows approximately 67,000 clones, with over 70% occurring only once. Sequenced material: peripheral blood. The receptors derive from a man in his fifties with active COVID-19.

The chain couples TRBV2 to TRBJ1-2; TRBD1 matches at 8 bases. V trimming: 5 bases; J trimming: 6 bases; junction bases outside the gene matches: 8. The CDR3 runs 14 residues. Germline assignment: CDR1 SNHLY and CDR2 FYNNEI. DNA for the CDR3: TGTGCCAGCAGTACCCGGACAGGGACGCATGGCTACACCTTC. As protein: CASSTRTGTHGYTF.

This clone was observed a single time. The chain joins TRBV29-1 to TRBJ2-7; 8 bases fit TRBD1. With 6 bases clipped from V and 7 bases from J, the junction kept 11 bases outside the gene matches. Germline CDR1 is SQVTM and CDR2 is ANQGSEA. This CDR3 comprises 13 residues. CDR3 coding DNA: TGCAGCGTCTCAGGGGGCCCGGCGATTGAGCAGTACTTC. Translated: CSVSGGPAIEQYF.

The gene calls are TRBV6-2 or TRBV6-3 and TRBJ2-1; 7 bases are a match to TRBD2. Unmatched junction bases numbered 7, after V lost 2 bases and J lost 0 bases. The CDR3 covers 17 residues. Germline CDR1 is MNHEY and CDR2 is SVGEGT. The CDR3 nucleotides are TGTGCCAGCAGTTACGGGCGGGGGTCCCGCTCCTACAATGAGCAGTTCTTC. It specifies CASSYGRGSRSYNEQFF.

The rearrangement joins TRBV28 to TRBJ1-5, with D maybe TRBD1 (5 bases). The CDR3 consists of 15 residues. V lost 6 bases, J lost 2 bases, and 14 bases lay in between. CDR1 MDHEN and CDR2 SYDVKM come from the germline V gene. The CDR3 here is CASRQAGGGNQPQHF. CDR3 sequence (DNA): TGTGCCAGCAGGCAAGCTGGAGGGGGCAATCAGCCCCAGCATTTT.

The CDR3 spells CASRTVDRGNYGYTF. Here the CDR3 DNA reads TGCGCCAGCAGAACCGTGGACAGGGGCAACTATGGCTACACCTTC. This rearrangement joins TRBV23-1 to TRBJ1-2; 9 nucleotides match TRBD1. TRBV23-1 is annotated as an ORF whose role is uncertain. The CDR3 has 15 amino acids. V was clipped by 6 bases and J by 2 bases; unmatched bases: 7.

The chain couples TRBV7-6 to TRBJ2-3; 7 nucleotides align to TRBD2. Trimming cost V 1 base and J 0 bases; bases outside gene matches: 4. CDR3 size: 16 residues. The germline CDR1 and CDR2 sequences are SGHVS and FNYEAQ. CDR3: CASSLEPAGSTDTQYF. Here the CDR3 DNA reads TGTGCCAGCAGCTTAGAACCAGCGGGAAGCACAGATACGCAGTATTTT.

In DNA, the CDR3 is TGTGCCAGCGATACTAACACGGCGACAGATACGCAGTATTTT. Translation: CASDTNTATDTQYF. The V and J genes are TRBV28 and TRBJ2-3; D unclear. The ends were cut back, 8 bases at V and 3 bases at J, with 15 bases in the middle. The CDR3 runs 14 residues. CDR1 is MDHEN, CDR2 SYDVKM, per germline.

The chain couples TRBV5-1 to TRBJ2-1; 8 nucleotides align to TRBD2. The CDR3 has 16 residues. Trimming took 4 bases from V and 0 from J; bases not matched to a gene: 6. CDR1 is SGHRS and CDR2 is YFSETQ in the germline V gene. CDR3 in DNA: TGCGCCAGCAGCCCCACGGGGGGGAGCTCCTACAATGAGCAGTTCTTC. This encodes CASSPTGGSSYNEQFF.

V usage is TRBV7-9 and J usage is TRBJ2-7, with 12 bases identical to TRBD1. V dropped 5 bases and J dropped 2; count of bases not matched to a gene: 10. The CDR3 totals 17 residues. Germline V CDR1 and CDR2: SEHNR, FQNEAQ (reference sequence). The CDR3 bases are TGTGCCAGCAGCCTTATACCGGGACAGGGGGCGACCTACGAGCAGTACTTC. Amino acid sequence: CASSLIPGQGATYEQYF.

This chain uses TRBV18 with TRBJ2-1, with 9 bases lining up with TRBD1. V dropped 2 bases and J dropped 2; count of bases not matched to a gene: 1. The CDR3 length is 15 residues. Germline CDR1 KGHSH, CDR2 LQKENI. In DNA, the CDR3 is TGTGCCAGCTCACCAAGGACAGGGGCCTACAATGAGCAGTTCTTC. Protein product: CASSPRTGAYNEQFF.

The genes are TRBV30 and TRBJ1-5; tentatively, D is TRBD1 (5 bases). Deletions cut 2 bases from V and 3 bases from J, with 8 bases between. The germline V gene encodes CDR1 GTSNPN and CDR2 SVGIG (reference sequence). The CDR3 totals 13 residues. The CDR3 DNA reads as TGTGCCTGGAGTCCAGGGCTCAATCAGCCCCAGCATTTT. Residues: CAWSPGLNQPQHF. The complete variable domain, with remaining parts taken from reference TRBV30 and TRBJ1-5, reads SQTIHQWPATLVQPVGSPLSLECTVEGTSNPNLYWYRQAAGRGLQLLFYSVGIGQISSEVPQNLSASRPQDRQFILSSKKLLLSDSGFYLCAWSPGLNQPQHFGDGTRLSIL.

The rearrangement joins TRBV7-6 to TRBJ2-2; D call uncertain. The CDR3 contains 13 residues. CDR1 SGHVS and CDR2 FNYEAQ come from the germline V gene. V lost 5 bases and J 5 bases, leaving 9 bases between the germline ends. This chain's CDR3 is CASSLTSTGELFF. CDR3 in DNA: TGTGCCAGCAGCCTTACGAGTACCGGGGAGCTGTTTTTT.

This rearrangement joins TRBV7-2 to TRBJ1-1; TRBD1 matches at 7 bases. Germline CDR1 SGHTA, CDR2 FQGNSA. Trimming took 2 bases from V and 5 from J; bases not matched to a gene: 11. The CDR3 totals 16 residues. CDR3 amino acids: CASSLRWGRGDTEAFF. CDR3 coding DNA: TGTGCCAGCAGCTTAAGGTGGGGCAGGGGGGATACTGAAGCTTTCTTT.

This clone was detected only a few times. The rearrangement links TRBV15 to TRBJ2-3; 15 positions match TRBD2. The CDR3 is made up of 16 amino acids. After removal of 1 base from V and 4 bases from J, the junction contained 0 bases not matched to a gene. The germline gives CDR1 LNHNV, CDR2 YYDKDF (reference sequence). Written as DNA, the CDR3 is TGTGCCACCAGCAGAGGGACTAGCGGGGGGGCAGATACGCAGTATTTT. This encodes CATSRGTSGGADTQYF.

This chain's CDR3 is CASSQEVAGGNTDTQYF. CDR3 in DNA: TGCGCCAGCAGCCAAGAGGTAGCGGGAGGCAACACAGATACGCAGTATTTT. V usage is TRBV4-3 and J usage is TRBJ2-3, with 10 bases matching TRBD2. Germline CDR1 is LGHNA and CDR2 is YSLEER. This CDR3 has 17 residues. Trimming took 0 bases from V and 2 from J; bases not matched to a gene: 5.

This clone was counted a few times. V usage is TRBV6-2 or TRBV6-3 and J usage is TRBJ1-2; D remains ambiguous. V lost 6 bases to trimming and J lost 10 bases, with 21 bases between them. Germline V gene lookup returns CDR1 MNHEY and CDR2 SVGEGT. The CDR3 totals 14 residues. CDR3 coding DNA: TGTGCCAGCAGCCGCGCCGGGTCCTCCGCCCACTACACCTTC. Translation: CASSRAGSSAHYTF.

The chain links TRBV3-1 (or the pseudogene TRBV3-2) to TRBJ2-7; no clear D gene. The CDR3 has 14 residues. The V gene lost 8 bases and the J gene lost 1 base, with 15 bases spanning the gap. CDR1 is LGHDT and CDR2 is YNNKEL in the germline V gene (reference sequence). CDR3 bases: TGTGCCAGCGCTTCTCCTGGCAGGTCCTACGAGCAGTACTTC. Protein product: CASASPGRSYEQYF.

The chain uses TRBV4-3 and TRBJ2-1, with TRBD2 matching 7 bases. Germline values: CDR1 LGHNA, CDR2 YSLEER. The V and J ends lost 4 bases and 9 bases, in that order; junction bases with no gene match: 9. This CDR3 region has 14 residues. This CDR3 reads CASSPRLAWGEQFF. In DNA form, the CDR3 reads TGCGCCAGCAGCCCCCGACTAGCCTGGGGTGAGCAGTTCTTC.

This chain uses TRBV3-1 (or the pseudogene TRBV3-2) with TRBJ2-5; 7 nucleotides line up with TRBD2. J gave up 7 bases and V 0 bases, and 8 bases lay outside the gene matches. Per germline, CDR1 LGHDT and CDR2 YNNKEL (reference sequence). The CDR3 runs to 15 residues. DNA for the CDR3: TGTGCCAGCAGCCAAGACAGAAGGGCTAGCGGGACCCAGTACTTC. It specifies CASSQDRRASGTQYF.

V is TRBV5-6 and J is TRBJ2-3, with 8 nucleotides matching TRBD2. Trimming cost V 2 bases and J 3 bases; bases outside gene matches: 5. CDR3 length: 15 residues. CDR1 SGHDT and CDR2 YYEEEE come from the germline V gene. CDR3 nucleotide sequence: TGTGCCAGCAGCTTAGCGGGAGAAGGGACAGATACGCAGTATTTT. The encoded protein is CASSLAGEGTDTQYF.

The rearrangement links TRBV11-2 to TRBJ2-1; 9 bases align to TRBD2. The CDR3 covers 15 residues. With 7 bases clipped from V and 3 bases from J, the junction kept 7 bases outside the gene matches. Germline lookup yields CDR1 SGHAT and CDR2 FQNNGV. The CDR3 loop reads CASTLRREGYNEQFF. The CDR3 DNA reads TGTGCCAGCACCCTAAGGCGGGAGGGCTACAATGAGCAGTTCTTC. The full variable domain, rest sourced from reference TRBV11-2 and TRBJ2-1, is EAGVAQSPRYKIIEKRQSVAFWCNPISGHATLYWYQQILGQGPKLLIQFQNNGVVDDSQLPKDRFSAERLKGVDSTLKIQPAKLEDSAVYLCASTLRREGYNEQFFGPGTRLTVL.

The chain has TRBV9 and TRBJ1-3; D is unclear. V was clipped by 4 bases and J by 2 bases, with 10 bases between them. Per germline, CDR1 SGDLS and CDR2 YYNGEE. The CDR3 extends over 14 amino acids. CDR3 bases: TGTGCCAGCAGCTCATCGACACCTGGAAACACCATATATTTT. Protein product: CASSSSTPGNTIYF.

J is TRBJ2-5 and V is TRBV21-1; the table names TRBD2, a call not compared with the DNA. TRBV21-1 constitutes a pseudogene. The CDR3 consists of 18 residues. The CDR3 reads CASSSSRLAGPEQETQYF. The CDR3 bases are TGTGCCAGCAGCAGTAGCCGACTAGCGGGGCCCGAACAAGAGACCCAGTACTTC.